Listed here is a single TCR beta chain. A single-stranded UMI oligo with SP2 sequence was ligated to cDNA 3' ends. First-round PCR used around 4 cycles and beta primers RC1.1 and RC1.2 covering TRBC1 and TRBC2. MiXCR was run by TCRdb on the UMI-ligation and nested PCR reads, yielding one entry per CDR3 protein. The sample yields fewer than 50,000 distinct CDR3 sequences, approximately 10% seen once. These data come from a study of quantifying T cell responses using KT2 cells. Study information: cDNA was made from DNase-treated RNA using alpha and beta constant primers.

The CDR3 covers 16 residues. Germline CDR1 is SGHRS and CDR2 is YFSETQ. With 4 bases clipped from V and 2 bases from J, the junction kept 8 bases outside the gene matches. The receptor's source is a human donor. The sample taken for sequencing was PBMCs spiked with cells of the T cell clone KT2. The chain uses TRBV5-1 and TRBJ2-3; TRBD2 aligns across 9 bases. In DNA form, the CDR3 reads TGCGCCAGCAGCCTTGGACTAGCGACTAACACAGATACGCAGTATTTT. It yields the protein CASSLGLATNTDTQYF.